Shown below are 26 T cell receptor beta chains from a single sample sequenced in a study of graft-versus-host responses after intestinal transplantation. Some clones are missing from TCRdb's copy, which holds only in-frame ones; the method was immunoSEQ multiplex PCR. Altogether some 110,000 clones are present, just over 90% being singletons, with the ten largest covering about 0.18%. Which antigens these TCRs recognize remains unknown. This specimen consisted of unstimulated CD4+ T cells sorted from spleen or lymph node cells, obtained before intestinal transplant. The receptors stem from a human donor who received an intestinal transplant.

The chain has TRBV11-2 and TRBJ2-1, with D possibly matching TRBD2 (6 bases). This CDR3 comprises 12 residues. V was shortened by 5 bases and J by 9 bases, with 11 bases between the two germline ends. Germline-derived CDR1 and CDR2 are SGHAT and FQNNGV. CDR3 bases: TGTGCCAGCAGCACACACGGGGGTGAGCAGTTCTTC. It codes for CASSTHGGEQFF. Full variable domain (rest looked up from reference TRBV11-2 and TRBJ2-1): EAGVAQSPRYKIIEKRQSVAFWCNPISGHATLYWYQQILGQGPKLLIQFQNNGVVDDSQLPKDRFSAERLKGVDSTLKIQPAKLEDSAVYLCASSTHGGEQFFGPGTRLTVL.

The sample holds a few counts of this clone. The CDR3 nucleotides read TGCGCCAGCAGCCGGAATTCACAGGGTGCCACTGAAGCTTTCTTT. It encodes CASSRNSQGATEAFF. V is TRBV5-1 and J is TRBJ1-1, with D perhaps matching TRBD1 (6 bases). V lost 4 bases and J lost 4, with 17 bases in between. The germline V gene has CDR1 SGHRS and CDR2 YFSETQ. This CDR3 spans 15 amino acids.

The chain recombines TRBV19 with TRBJ1-5; D is unclear. V was pared by 3 bases and J by 0 bases, with 12 bases between. The CDR3 runs 16 residues. Looked up from germline, CDR1 is LNHDA and CDR2 is SQIVND (reference sequence). The DNA of the CDR3 is TGTGCCAGTAGTATCCGGACGGGATATAGCAATCAGCCCCAGCATTTT. This sequence encodes CASSIRTGYSNQPQHF.

This clone was counted between two and nine times. The chain links TRBV30 to TRBJ2-5; 12 nucleotides match TRBD2. The germline CDR1 and CDR2 sequences are GTSNPN and SVGIG (reference sequence). The trim removed 3 bases at V and 4 bases at J, leaving 6 bases unmatched. This CDR3 region has 15 residues. The CDR3 loop is CAWSGWGLAGETQYF. The CDR3 coding sequence is TGTGCCTGGAGCGGGTGGGGACTAGCGGGAGAGACCCAGTACTTC.

The V call is TRBV27, the J call TRBJ1-5; the D is unclear. Trimming stripped 4 bases from V and 9 bases from J, with 13 bases between. The length of the CDR3 is 13 residues. The germline CDR1 and CDR2 sequences are MNHEY and SMNVEV (reference sequence). The CDR3 here is CASSSMAQRPQHF. The CDR3 region has the DNA TGTGCCAGCAGTTCGATGGCCCAACGGCCCCAGCATTTT.

The CDR3: CATETGADNEQFF. CDR3 nucleotide sequence: TGTGCCACCGAGACAGGGGCGGACAATGAGCAGTTCTTC. The chain has TRBV9 and TRBJ2-1, with 8 positions matching TRBD1. Germline V gene data show CDR1 as SGDLS and CDR2 as YYNGEE. The J segment lost 5 bases and the V segment lost 9 bases, leaving 7 bases of the junction unmatched. This CDR3 is 13 amino acids long. Using reference TRBV9 and TRBJ2-1 for the parts outside the CDR3, the full variable domain is DSGVTQTPKHLITATGQRVTLRCSPRSGDLSVYWYQQSLDQGLQFLIQYYNGEERAKGNILERFSAQQFPDLHSELNLSSLELGDSALYFCATETGADNEQFFGPGTRLTVL.

The chain is built from TRBV27 and TRBJ1-5; TRBD1 matches at 7 bases. The CDR3 is 13 residues long. CDR1 is MNHEY, CDR2 SMNVEV, per germline (reference sequence). V shed 3 bases and J 10 bases; nucleotides not matched to a gene: 6. The CDR3, as DNA: TGTGCCAGCAGTTTCGGCAGGGGGAATCCCCAGCATTTT. Amino acid sequence: CASSFGRGNPQHF.

This chain links TRBV30 with TRBJ1-1; 8 bases agree with TRBD1. V shed 5 bases, J shed 7 bases, and the junction held 9 bases outside the gene matches. The length of the CDR3 is 13 residues. CDR1 is GTSNPN, CDR2 SVGIG, per germline (reference sequence). The CDR3, as DNA: TGTGCCTGGGGCTTGGACAGGGACTATGAAGCTTTCTTT. This translates into CAWGLDRDYEAFF.

The V call is TRBV2, the J call TRBJ2-7; 9 bases are shared with TRBD2. This CDR3 has 16 residues. The ends lost 6 bases at V and 7 bases at J; junction bases unmatched: 16. From germline, CDR1 is SNHLY and CDR2 FYNNEI. CDR3 nucleotide sequence: TGTGCCAGCAGACCCCCCGGGCTAGCGGGACGGGGAGAGCAGTACTTC. Its protein product is CASRPPGLAGRGEQYF. Supplemented by reference TRBV2 and TRBJ2-7, the full variable domain reads EPEVTQTPSHQVTQMGQEVILRCVPISNHLYFYWYRQILGQKVEFLVSFYNNEISEKSEIFDDQFSVERPDGSNFTLKIRSTKLEDSAMYFCASRPPGLAGRGEQYFGPGTRLTVT.

The gene calls are TRBV4-1 and TRBJ1-2; D is possibly TRBD1 (6 bases). Germline assignment: CDR1 MGHRA and CDR2 YSYEKL. The CDR3 has 19 residues. With 1 base removed from V and 0 bases from J, the gap between germline ends came to 21 bases. CDR3 residues: CASSQVGKGGPLANYGYTF. For the CDR3, the DNA is TGCGCCAGCAGCCAAGTGGGAAAAGGGGGTCCACTAGCTAACTATGGCTACACCTTC.

A word on this clone: Since no conserved phenylalanine or tryptophan closes the CDR3, a read error is the likely cause. The CDR3 DNA is TGTGCCAGCAGTTCTAAGGGGAACTATGGCTACACCCTC. This gives the protein CASSSKGNYGYTL. The chain links TRBV27 to TRBJ1-2; a weak D match, TRBD1 (5 bases). V was trimmed by 4 bases and J by 2 bases, leaving 8 bases between them. Germline CDR1 MNHEY, CDR2 SMNVEV (reference sequence). CDR3 size: 13 residues.

This chain connects TRBV29-1 to TRBJ2-7; 9 nucleotides agree with TRBD1. The CDR3 runs to 14 residues. Germline V CDR1 and CDR2: SQVTM, ANQGSEA. With 5 bases clipped from V and 4 bases from J, the junction kept 9 bases outside the gene matches. CDR3 nucleotides: TGCAGCGTTACAGACCGGGACAGGGAGTACGAGCAGTACTTC. Protein: CSVTDRDREYEQYF.

The chain couples TRBV7-2 to TRBJ2-5; 13 bases are a match to TRBD2. This CDR3 has 15 residues. Trimming at V came to 4 bases and at J to 6 bases, leaving 5 bases not matched to a gene. The germline gives CDR1 SGHTA, CDR2 FQGNSA. The CDR3 region is CASSSELAGGQTQYF. The CDR3 bases are TGTGCCAGCAGCTCCGAACTAGCGGGGGGGCAGACCCAGTACTTC. The complete variable domain, with remaining parts taken from reference TRBV7-2 and TRBJ2-5, reads GAGVSQSPSNKVTEKGKDVELRCDPISGHTALYWYRQSLGQGLEFLIYFQGNSAPDKSGLPSDRFSAERTGGSVSTLTIQRTQQEDSAVYLCASSSELAGGQTQYFGPGTRLLVL.

J is TRBJ1-1 and V is TRBV28, with D tentatively TRBD1 (5 bases). V was clipped by 5 bases and J by 3 bases, with 19 bases between them. The CDR3 has 16 residues. CDR1 is MDHEN and CDR2 is SYDVKM in the germline V gene. CDR3 nucleotides: TGTGCCAGCAGTAATACCCGGGGGGTCAGCGACACTGAAGCTTTCTTT. This translates into CASSNTRGVSDTEAFF.

The CDR3 region is CAISGQAGNTIYF. CDR3 nucleotide sequence: TGTGCCATCAGCGGACAAGCTGGAAACACCATATATTTT. V usage is TRBV10-3 and J usage is TRBJ1-3, with a tentative D call TRBD1 (5 bases). The CDR3 runs 13 residues. CDR1 and CDR2 (germline): ENHRY, SYGVKD. V lost 6 bases, J lost 2 bases, and 8 bases lay in between.

The V and J genes are TRBV5-1 and TRBJ2-7, with 11 bases identical to TRBD1. V was pared by 0 bases and J by 4 bases, with 3 bases of the junction left unmatched. The CDR3 is 15 residues long. From germline, CDR1 is SGHRS and CDR2 YFSETQ. Here the CDR3 reads CASSLGGQGAYEQYF. As DNA, the CDR3 is TGCGCCAGCAGCTTGGGCGGACAGGGGGCGTACGAGCAGTACTTC.

The gene calls are TRBV28 and TRBJ1-2; possibly TRBD1 for D (6 bases). Germline values: CDR1 MDHEN, CDR2 SYDVKM. Trimming pared 5 bases from V and 4 bases from J, leaving 17 bases between. This CDR3 has 15 residues. The CDR3, as DNA: TGTGCCAGCAGTCCATTAAGGGGGACGCTCTATGGCTACACCTTC. Translating it yields CASSPLRGTLYGYTF.

The V call is TRBV7-9, the J call TRBJ2-2, with a weak D call TRBD1 (6 bases). Germline CDR1 is SEHNR and CDR2 is FQNEAQ (reference sequence). The CDR3 contains 13 residues. Trimming removed 10 bases at V and 5 bases at J, with 14 bases between. The CDR3 DNA follows: TGTGCCAACCAGGGGAGCCCTACCGGGGAGCTGTTTTTT. Protein sequence: CANQGSPTGELFF.

The gene calls are TRBV4-2 and TRBJ1-2; 7 bases map to TRBD1. This CDR3 is built from 16 residues. Germline trimming cut 0 bases from V and 1 base from J; bases unmatched to any gene: 5. From germline, CDR1 is LGHNA and CDR2 YNFKEQ. CDR3 nucleotides: TGTGCCAGCAGCCAAGATAACCGACAGGGTAACTATGGCTACACCTTC. The encoded protein is CASSQDNRQGNYGYTF.

The chain joins TRBV7-9 to TRBJ2-2; tentative D call: TRBD2 (6 bases). Trimming pared 4 bases from V and 4 bases from J, leaving 10 bases between. CDR3 length: 14 amino acids. In germline, CDR1 is SEHNR, CDR2 FQNEAQ (reference sequence). The CDR3 loop is CASSSQGGTGELFF. The CDR3 DNA follows: TGTGCCAGCAGCTCGCAGGGAGGCACCGGGGAGCTGTTTTTT.

The CDR3 sequence: CAISGSTPQVNTEAFF. CDR3 in DNA: TGTGCCATCAGTGGTAGCACCCCACAGGTGAACACTGAAGCTTTCTTT. The V and J genes are TRBV10-3 and TRBJ1-1, with D possibly matching TRBD1 (5 bases). The V gene lost 4 bases and the J gene lost 0 bases, with 15 bases spanning the gap. Per germline, CDR1 ENHRY and CDR2 SYGVKD. This CDR3 region has 16 residues.

This chain connects TRBV19 to TRBJ2-6; the D gene is possibly TRBD1 (6 bases). CDR1 and CDR2 from the germline V gene are LNHDA and SQIVND (reference sequence). V was clipped by 3 bases and J by 4 bases, with 13 bases between them. The CDR3 spans 16 residues. CDR3 loop: CASSMGATSGANVLTF. The DNA of the CDR3 is TGTGCCAGTAGTATGGGGGCGACCTCCGGGGCCAACGTCCTGACTTTC.

This clone was seen only a few times. The V gene is TRBV30, the J gene TRBJ1-2; D gene unclear. The V and J ends lost 3 bases and 4 bases respectively, with 9 bases between them. Germline CDR1 reads GTSNPN; CDR2 reads SVGIG (reference sequence). The CDR3 is 12 amino acids. The CDR3 nucleotides read TGTGCCTGGAGGCGGGGAACCTATGGCTACACCTTC. As protein: CAWRRGTYGYTF.

This chain links TRBV11-2 with TRBJ1-2; D might be TRBD1 (6 bases). Deletions cut 2 bases from V and 0 bases from J, with 16 bases between. The CDR3 spans 17 residues. CDR1 and CDR2 (germline): SGHAT, FQNNGV. The CDR3 nucleotides are TGTGCCAGCAGCTTATTATCCGGGACATCGACTAACTATGGCTACACCTTC. It codes for CASSLLSGTSTNYGYTF. The full variable domain, with the rest looked up from reference TRBV11-2 and TRBJ1-2, is EAGVAQSPRYKIIEKRQSVAFWCNPISGHATLYWYQQILGQGPKLLIQFQNNGVVDDSQLPKDRFSAERLKGVDSTLKIQPAKLEDSAVYLCASSLLSGTSTNYGYTFGSGTRLTVV.

The chain is built from TRBV7-9 and TRBJ1-2; 7 nucleotides match TRBD1. V gave up 5 bases and J gave up 8 bases; unmatched junction bases: 14. In germline, CDR1 is SEHNR, CDR2 FQNEAQ (reference sequence). This CDR3 spans 15 amino acids. CDR3 amino acids: CASSAPWAGGSGYTF. CDR3 coding DNA: TGTGCCAGCAGCGCCCCCTGGGCAGGGGGTTCCGGCTACACCTTC. Together with reference TRBV7-9 and TRBJ1-2, the CDR3 gives the full variable domain: DTGVSQNPRHKITKRGQNVTFRCDPISEHNRLYWYRQTLGQGPEFLTYFQNEAQLEKSRLLSDRFSAERPKGSFSTLEIQRTEQGDSAMYLCASSAPWAGGSGYTFGSGTRLTVV.

This clone was counted once. The V call is TRBV18, the J call TRBJ1-4; 11 nucleotides line up with TRBD1. The length of the CDR3 is 18 residues. The germline gives CDR1 KGHSH, CDR2 LQKENI. V shed 5 bases and J 4 bases; nucleotides not matched to a gene: 12. CDR3 sequence: CASSSRTGGATDNEKLFF. For the CDR3, the DNA is TGTGCCAGCTCATCCCGGACAGGGGGCGCGACGGATAATGAAAAACTGTTTTTT.